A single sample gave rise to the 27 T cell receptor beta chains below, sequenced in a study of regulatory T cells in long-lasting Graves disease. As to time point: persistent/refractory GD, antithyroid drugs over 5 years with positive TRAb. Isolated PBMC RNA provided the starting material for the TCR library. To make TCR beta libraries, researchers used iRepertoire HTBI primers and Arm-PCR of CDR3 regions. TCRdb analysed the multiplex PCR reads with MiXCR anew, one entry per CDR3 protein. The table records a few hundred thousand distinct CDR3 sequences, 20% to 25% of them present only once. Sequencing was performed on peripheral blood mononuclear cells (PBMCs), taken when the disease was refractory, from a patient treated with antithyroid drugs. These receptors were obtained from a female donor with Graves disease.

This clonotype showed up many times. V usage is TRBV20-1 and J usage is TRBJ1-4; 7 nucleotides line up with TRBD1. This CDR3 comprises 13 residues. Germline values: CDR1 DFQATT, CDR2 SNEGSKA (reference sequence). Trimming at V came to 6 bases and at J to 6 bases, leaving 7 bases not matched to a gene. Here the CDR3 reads CSARTGGDEKLFF. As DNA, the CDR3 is TGCAGTGCCAGGACAGGCGGAGATGAAAAACTGTTTTTT.

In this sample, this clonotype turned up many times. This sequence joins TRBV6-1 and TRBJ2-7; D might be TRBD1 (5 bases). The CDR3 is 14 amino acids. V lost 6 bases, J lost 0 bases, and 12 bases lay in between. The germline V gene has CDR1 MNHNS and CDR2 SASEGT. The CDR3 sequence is CASSPQTVSYEQYF. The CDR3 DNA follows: TGTGCCAGCAGCCCCCAGACAGTCTCCTACGAGCAGTACTTC.

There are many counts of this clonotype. The CDR3, as DNA: TGTGCCAGCAGTTACGTCAGCACTGAAGCTTTCTTT. It encodes CASSYVSTEAFF. The chain has TRBV6-2 or TRBV6-3 and TRBJ1-1; no clear D. The CDR3 loop spans 12 amino acids. Trimming stripped 2 bases from V and 4 bases from J, with 5 bases between. CDR1 MNHEY and CDR2 SVGEGT come from the germline V gene.

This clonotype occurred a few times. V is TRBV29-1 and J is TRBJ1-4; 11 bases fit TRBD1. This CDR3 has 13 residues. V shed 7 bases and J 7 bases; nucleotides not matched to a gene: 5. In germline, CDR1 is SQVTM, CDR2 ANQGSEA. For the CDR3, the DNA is TGCAGCGCCCGGGACAGGGGGTTTGAAAAACTGTTTTTT. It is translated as CSARDRGFEKLFF.

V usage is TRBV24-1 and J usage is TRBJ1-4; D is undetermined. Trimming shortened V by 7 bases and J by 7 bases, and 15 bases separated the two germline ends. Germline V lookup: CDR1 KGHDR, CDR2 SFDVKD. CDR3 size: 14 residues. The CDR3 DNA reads TGTGCCACCAGCGGGGAGGACTGGGGTGAAAAACTGTTTTTT. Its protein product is CATSGEDWGEKLFF.

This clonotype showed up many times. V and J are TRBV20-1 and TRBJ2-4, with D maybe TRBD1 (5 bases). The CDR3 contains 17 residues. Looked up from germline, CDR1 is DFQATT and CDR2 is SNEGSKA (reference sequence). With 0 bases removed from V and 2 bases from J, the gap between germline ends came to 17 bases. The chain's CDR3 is CSARDWGVQGTKNIQYF. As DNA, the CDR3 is TGCAGTGCTAGAGATTGGGGTGTGCAGGGAACCAAAAACATTCAGTACTTC.

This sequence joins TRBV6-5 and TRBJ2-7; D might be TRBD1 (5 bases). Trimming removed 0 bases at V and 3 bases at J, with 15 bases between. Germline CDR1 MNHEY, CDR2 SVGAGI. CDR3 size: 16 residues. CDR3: CASSYSTAGQGYEQYF. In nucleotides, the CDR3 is TGTGCCAGCAGTTACTCGACAGCAGGACAAGGCTACGAGCAGTACTTC.

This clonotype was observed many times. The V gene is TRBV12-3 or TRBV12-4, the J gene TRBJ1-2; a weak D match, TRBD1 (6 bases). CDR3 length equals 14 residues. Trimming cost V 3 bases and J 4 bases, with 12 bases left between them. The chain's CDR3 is CASSFSADSYGYTF. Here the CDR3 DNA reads TGTGCCAGCAGTTTCTCGGCGGACAGCTATGGCTACACCTTC.

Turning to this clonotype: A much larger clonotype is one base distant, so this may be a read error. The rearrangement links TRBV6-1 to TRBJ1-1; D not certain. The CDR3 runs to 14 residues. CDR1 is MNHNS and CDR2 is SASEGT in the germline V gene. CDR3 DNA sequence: TGTGCCAGCCCCGTGGGAGGGATGAACACTGAAGCTTCCTTT. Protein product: CASPVGGMNTEASF.

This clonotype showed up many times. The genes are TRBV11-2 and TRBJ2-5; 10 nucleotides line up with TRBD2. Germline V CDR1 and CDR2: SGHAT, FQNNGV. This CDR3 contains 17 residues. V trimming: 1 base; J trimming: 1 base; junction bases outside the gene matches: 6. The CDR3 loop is CASSLGLAGAGQETQYF. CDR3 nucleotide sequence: TGTGCCAGCAGCTTAGGGCTAGCGGGAGCCGGCCAAGAGACCCAGTACTTC.

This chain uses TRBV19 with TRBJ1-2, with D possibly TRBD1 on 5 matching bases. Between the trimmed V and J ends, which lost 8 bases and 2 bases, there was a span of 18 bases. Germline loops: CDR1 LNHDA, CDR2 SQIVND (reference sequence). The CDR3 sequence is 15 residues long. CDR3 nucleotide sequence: TGTGCCAGTTCCCCCAGGGACCTCTGGAACTATGGCTACACCTTC. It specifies CASSPRDLWNYGYTF. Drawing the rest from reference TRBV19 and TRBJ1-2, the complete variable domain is DGGITQSPKYLFRKEGQNVTLSCEQNLNHDAMYWYRQDPGQGLRLIYYSQIVNDFQKGDIAEGYSVSREKKESFPLTVTSAQKNPTAFYLCASSPRDLWNYGYTFGSGTRLTVV.

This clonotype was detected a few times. The CDR3, as DNA: TGTGCCAGCAGCTGGGCGGACCGTGAGCAGTACTTC. Its protein product is CASSWADREQYF. The rearrangement links TRBV11-2 to TRBJ2-7; D uncertain. Germline V gene data show CDR1 as SGHAT and CDR2 as FQNNGV. The CDR3 length is 12 residues. Deletions cut 4 bases from V and 7 bases from J, with 11 bases between.

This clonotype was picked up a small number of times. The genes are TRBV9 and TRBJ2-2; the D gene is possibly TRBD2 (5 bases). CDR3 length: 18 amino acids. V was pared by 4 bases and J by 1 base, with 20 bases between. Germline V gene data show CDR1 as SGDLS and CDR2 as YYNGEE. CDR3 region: CASSPSLDWRRNTGELFF. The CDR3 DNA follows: TGTGCCAGCAGCCCTAGCCTTGACTGGCGGAGGAACACCGGGGAGCTGTTTTTT.

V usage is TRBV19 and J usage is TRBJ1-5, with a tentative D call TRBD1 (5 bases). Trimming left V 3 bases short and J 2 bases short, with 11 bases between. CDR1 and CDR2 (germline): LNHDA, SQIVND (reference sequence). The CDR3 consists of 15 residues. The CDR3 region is CASSMWGDGNQPQHF. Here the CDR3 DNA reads TGTGCCAGTAGTATGTGGGGGGATGGCAATCAGCCCCAGCATTTT.

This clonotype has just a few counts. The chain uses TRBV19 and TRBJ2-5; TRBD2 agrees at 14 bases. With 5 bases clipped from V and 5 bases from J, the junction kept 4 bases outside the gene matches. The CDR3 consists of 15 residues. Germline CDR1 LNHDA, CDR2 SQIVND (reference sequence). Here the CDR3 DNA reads TGTGCCAGTAGTCCGGGACTAGCGGGAGACGAGACCCAGTACTTC. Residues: CASSPGLAGDETQYF.

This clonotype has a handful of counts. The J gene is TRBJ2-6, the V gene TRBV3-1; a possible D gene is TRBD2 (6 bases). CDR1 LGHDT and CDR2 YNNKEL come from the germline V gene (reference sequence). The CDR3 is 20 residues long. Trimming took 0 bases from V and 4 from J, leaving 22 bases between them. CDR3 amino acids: CASSQEDGGTLMWGANVLTF. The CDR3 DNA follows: TGTGCCAGCAGCCAAGAAGATGGCGGGACCCTCATGTGGGGGGCCAACGTCCTGACTTTC.

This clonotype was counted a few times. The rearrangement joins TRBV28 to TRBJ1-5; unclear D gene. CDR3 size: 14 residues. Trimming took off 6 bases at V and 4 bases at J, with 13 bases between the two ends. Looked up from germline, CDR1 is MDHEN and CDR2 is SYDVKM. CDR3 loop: CASSGGPVNQPQHF. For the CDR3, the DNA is TGTGCCAGCAGCGGCGGGCCGGTTAATCAGCCCCAGCATTTT.

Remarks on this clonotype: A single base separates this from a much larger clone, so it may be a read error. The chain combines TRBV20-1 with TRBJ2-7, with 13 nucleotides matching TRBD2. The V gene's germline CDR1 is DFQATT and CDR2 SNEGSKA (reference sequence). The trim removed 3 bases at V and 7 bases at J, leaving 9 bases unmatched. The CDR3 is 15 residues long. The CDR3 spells CSASPGLAGLREQYF. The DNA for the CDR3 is TGCAGTGCTAGCCCGGGACTAGCGGGACTCCGGGAGCAGTACTTC.

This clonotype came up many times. The CDR3 coding sequence is TGTGCCAGCAGCTTAGGCCTTTCGGGGGCCGCCGAGGGGGCCCAGTACTTC. It is translated as CASSLGLSGAAEGAQYF. The rearrangement links TRBV13 to TRBJ2-5; D tentatively reads TRBD1 or TRBD2 (6 bases each). The V gene lost 0 bases and the J gene lost 9 bases, with 23 bases spanning the gap. The CDR3 has 17 residues. CDR1 and CDR2 from the germline V gene are PRHDT and FYEKMQ (reference sequence).

The CDR3 here is CASSLFGGQEGGYTF. CDR3 sequence (DNA): TGCGCCAGCAGCTTGTTTGGAGGGCAGGAGGGTGGCTACACCTTC. The chain employs TRBV5-1 and TRBJ1-2; D not resolved. The germline V gene encodes CDR1 SGHRS and CDR2 YFSETQ. The V and J ends lost 1 base and 7 bases respectively, with 17 bases between them. This CDR3 contains 15 residues.

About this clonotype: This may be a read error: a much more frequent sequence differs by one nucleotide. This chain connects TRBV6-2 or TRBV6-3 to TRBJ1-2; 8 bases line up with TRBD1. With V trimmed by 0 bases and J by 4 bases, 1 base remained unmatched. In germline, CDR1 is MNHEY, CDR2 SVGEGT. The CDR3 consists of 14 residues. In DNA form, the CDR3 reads TGTGCCAGCAGTTACTCGACAGGGGCCTATGGCTACACCTTC. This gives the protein CASSYSTGAYGYTF.

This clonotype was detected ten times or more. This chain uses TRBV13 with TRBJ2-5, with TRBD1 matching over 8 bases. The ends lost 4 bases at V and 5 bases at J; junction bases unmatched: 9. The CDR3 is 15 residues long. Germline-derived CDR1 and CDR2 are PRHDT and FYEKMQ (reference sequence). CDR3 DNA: TGTGCCAGCAGCTCCCGGACAGGGAGGCAGGAGACCCAGTACTTC. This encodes CASSSRTGRQETQYF. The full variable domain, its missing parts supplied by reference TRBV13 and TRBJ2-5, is AAGVIQSPRHLIKEKRETATLKCYPIPRHDTVYWYQQGPGQDPQFLISFYEKMQSDKGSIPDRFSAQQFSDYHSELNMSSLELGDSALYFCASSSRTGRQETQYFGPGTRLLVL.

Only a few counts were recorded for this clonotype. CDR3: CASRGQGAGEQYF. The CDR3 coding sequence is TGTGCCAGCAGAGGCCAGGGGGCAGGCGAGCAGTACTTC. The chain combines TRBV2 with TRBJ2-7; the match to TRBD1 covers 8 bases. Germline-derived CDR1 and CDR2 are SNHLY and FYNNEI. The CDR3 consists of 13 residues. V shed 6 bases, J shed 6 bases, and the junction held 7 bases outside the gene matches.

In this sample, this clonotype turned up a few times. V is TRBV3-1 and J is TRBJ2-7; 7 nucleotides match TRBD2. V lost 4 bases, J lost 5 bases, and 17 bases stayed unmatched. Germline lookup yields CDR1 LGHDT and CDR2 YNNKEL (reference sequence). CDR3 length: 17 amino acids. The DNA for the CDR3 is TGTGCCAGCAGCCGCGGACTCGGACTAGTTTACCCCCACGAGCAGTACTTC. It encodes CASSRGLGLVYPHEQYF.

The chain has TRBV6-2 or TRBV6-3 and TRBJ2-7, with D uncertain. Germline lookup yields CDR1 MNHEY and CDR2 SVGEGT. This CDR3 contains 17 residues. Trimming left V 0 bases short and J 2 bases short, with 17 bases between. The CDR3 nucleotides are TGTGCCAGCAGTTACTCCCTCCGCAGACAAAATCCCTACGAGCAGTACTTC. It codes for CASSYSLRRQNPYEQYF.

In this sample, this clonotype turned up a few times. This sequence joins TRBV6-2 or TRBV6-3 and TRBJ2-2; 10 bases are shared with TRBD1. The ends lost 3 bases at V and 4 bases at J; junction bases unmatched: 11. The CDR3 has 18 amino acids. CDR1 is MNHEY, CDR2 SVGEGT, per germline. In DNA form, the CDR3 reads TGTGCCAGCAGTTATTCGGACTCCGGGACAGGGGTCACCGGGGAGCTGTTTTTT. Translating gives CASSYSDSGTGVTGELFF.

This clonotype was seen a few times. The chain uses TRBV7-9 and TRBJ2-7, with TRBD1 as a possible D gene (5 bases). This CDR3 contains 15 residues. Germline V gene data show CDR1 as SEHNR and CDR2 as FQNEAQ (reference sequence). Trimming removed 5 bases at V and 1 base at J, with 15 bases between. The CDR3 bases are TGTGCCAGCAGCCGACAAGGGGCAGGTTCCTACGAGCAGTACTTC. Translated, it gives CASSRQGAGSYEQYF.